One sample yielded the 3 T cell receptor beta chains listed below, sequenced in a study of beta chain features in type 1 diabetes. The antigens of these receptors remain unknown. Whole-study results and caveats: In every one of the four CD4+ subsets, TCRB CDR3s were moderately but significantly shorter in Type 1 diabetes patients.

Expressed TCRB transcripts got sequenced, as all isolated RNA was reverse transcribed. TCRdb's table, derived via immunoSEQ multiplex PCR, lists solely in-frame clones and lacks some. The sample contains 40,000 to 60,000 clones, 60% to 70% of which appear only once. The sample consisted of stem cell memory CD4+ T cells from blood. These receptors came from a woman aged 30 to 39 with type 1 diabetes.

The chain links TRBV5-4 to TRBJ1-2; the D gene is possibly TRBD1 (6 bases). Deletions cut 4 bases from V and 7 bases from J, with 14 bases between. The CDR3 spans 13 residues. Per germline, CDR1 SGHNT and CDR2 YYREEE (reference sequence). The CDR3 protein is CASSRGQTSGYTF. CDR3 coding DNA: TGTGCCAGCAGCCGAGGACAGACCTCTGGCTACACCTTC.

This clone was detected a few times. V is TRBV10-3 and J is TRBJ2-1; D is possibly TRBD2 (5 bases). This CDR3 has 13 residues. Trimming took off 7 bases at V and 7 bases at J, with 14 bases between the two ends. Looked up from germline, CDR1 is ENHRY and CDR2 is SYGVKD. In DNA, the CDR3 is TGTGCCATCACCGACTATGTCACGAATGAGCAGTTCTTC. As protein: CAITDYVTNEQFF.

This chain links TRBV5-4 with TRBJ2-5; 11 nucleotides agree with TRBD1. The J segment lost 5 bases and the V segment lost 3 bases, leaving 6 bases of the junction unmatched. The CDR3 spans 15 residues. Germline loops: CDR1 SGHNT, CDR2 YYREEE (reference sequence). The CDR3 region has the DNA TGTGCCAGCAGCTACGGGACAGGGGGACCGGAGACCCAGTACTTC. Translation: CASSYGTGGPETQYF.